The 22 T cell receptor beta chains below were found in one sample sequenced in a study of cytomegalovirus exposure and HLA in healthy donors. PCR primers comprised 60 Vbeta and 13 Jbeta primers. Clones were read by immunoSEQ multiplex PCR, and TCRdb kept only the in-frame ones, dropping some. The sample includes around 100,000 clones. Sequences were obtained from PBMCs. These receptors were collected from a young man in good health and CMV-seronegative.

The chain joins TRBV6-5 to TRBJ1-4; 7 nucleotides agree with TRBD1. The CDR3 spans 15 residues. Unmatched junction bases numbered 5, after V lost 5 bases and J lost 2 bases. Germline V gene lookup returns CDR1 MNHEY and CDR2 SVGAGI. CDR3 region: CASSPPGQTNEKLFF. The CDR3 DNA sequence: TGTGCCAGCAGTCCCCCGGGACAGACTAATGAAAAACTGTTTTTT.

This chain joins TRBV9 and TRBJ1-1; D ambiguous. CDR1 is SGDLS and CDR2 is YYNGEE in the germline V gene. Trimming took off 1 base at V and 1 base at J, with 8 bases between the two ends. CDR3 length equals 14 residues. CDR3 in amino acids: CASSVSGGNTEAFF. Here the CDR3 DNA reads TGTGCCAGCAGCGTATCAGGAGGGAACACTGAAGCTTTCTTT.

V and J are TRBV10-3 and TRBJ2-5; 8 bases line up with TRBD2. CDR1 ENHRY and CDR2 SYGVKD come from the germline V gene. The CDR3 totals 17 residues. V lost 0 bases and J lost 4; bases outside the gene matches: 10. CDR3: CAISESGRGAFRETQYF. Here the CDR3 DNA reads TGTGCCATCAGTGAGTCAGGGCGGGGGGCCTTCCGAGAGACCCAGTACTTC.

The rearrangement joins TRBV25-1 to TRBJ1-2; D might be TRBD1 (6 bases). There are 15 residues in the CDR3. The V end lost 1 base, the J end lost 5 bases, and 14 bases lay between the germline ends. Per the germline V gene, CDR1 is MGHDK and CDR2 is SYGVNS. CDR3 sequence (DNA): TGTGCCAGCAGTGAATTATCGACAGGCGGGTATGGCTACACCTTC. Translation: CASSELSTGGYGYTF.

V is TRBV7-3 and J is TRBJ1-1, with 8 bases fitting TRBD1. This CDR3 has 13 amino acids. Looked up from germline, CDR1 is SGHTA and CDR2 is FQGTGA. The trim removed 3 bases at V and 7 bases at J, leaving 4 bases unmatched. In DNA, the CDR3 is TGTGCCAGCAGCTTGGGGACAGGCCTTGAAGCTTTCTTT. This translates into CASSLGTGLEAFF. Full variable domain (outside the CDR3, taken from reference TRBV7-3 and TRBJ1-1): GAGVSQTPSNKVTEKGKYVELRCDPISGHTALYWYRQSLGQGPEFLIYFQGTGAADDSGLPNDRFFAVRPEGSVSTLKIQRTERGDSAVYLCASSLGTGLEAFFGQGTRLTVV.

V is TRBV2 and J is TRBJ2-1; 7 bases agree with TRBD2. CDR3 length: 14 residues. From germline, CDR1 is SNHLY and CDR2 FYNNEI. With 5 bases clipped from V and 1 base from J, the junction kept 2 bases outside the gene matches. CDR3 in DNA: TGTGCCAGCAGTCCGGGACTATCCTACAATGAGCAGTTCTTC. Its protein is CASSPGLSYNEQFF.

The gene calls are TRBV4-2 and TRBJ2-1, with 7 bases aligning to TRBD1. Germline-derived CDR1 and CDR2 are LGHNA and YNFKEQ. This CDR3 spans 16 amino acids. V dropped 4 bases and J dropped 1; count of bases not matched to a gene: 7. CDR3 amino acids: CASSRADRESYNEQFF. The CDR3 DNA follows: TGTGCCAGCAGCCGAGCTGACAGGGAATCCTACAATGAGCAGTTCTTC.

This chain uses TRBV6-5 with TRBJ2-3; TRBD2 matches at 7 bases. Germline CDR1 and CDR2: MNHEY and SVGAGI. The CDR3 contains 12 residues. V was clipped by 4 bases and J by 14 bases; unmatched bases: 9. CDR3 amino acids: CASSSTSRHRYF. CDR3 DNA: TGTGCCAGCAGTTCGACTAGCCGTCATCGGTATTTT.

V usage is TRBV27 and J usage is TRBJ1-4, with 7 bases fitting TRBD1. Germline V gene sequence: CDR1 MNHEY, CDR2 SMNVEV (reference sequence). The CDR3 length is 13 residues. V dropped 3 bases and J dropped 7; count of bases not matched to a gene: 2. The CDR3 spells CASSLAGGEKLFF. Here the CDR3 DNA reads TGTGCCAGCAGTTTGGCAGGGGGTGAAAAACTGTTTTTT. Complete variable domain (other parts from reference TRBV27 and TRBJ1-4): EAQVTQNPRYLITVTGKKLTVTCSQNMNHEYMSWYRQDPGLGLRQIYYSMNVEVTDKGDVPEGYKVSRKEKRNFPLILESPSPNQTSLYFCASSLAGGEKLFFGSGTQLSVL.

The rearrangement joins TRBV29-1 to TRBJ2-1, with 9 nucleotides matching TRBD1. CDR1 is SQVTM and CDR2 is ANQGSEA in the germline V gene. V was pared by 7 bases and J by 8 bases, with 9 bases of the junction left unmatched. This CDR3 has 13 amino acids. The CDR3 sequence: CSATGQGGHEQFF. CDR3 sequence (DNA): TGCAGCGCCACGGGACAGGGAGGCCATGAGCAGTTCTTC.

The chain combines TRBV7-6 with TRBJ2-5, with 8 bases lining up with TRBD2. The CDR3 loop spans 14 amino acids. V lost 2 bases to trimming and J lost 5 bases; unmatched junction nucleotides: 4. Germline CDR1 and CDR2: SGHVS and FNYEAQ. CDR3 sequence reads: CASSLTGGPETQYF. The CDR3, as DNA: TGTGCCAGCAGCTTAACGGGGGGGCCGGAGACCCAGTACTTC.

The chain recombines TRBV6-4 with TRBJ2-1, with 11 bases aligning to TRBD2. The CDR3 is made up of 16 amino acids. J was trimmed by 7 bases and V by 2 bases; bases with no gene match: 7. Looked up from germline, CDR1 is MRHNA and CDR2 is SNTAGT. The CDR3 protein is CASSDSPGTSGNEQFF. In DNA, the CDR3 is TGTGCCAGCAGTGACAGCCCCGGGACTAGCGGTAATGAGCAGTTCTTC.

This sequence joins TRBV4-1 and TRBJ2-7; D possibly corresponds to TRBD2 (6 bases). Germline CDR1 is MGHRA and CDR2 is YSYEKL. Trimming pared 3 bases from V and 2 bases from J, leaving 23 bases between. The CDR3 is 18 amino acids. CDR3 nucleotide sequence: TGCGCCAGCAGCCACGGGAGACAGAACGGGGCCCGACCCTACGAGCAGTACTTC. Amino acid sequence: CASSHGRQNGARPYEQYF.

The chain joins TRBV15 to TRBJ2-3; the match to TRBD2 covers 13 bases. This CDR3 has 16 amino acids. Germline CDR1 is LNHNV and CDR2 is YYDKDF (reference sequence). V shed 3 bases and J 2 bases; nucleotides not matched to a gene: 2. The DNA for the CDR3 is TGTGCCACCAGCAGTGGGACTAGCGGGGTCACAGATACGCAGTATTTT. The encoded protein is CATSSGTSGVTDTQYF.

The genes are TRBV6-5 and TRBJ2-1, with 11 positions matching TRBD2. This CDR3 has 15 residues. V lost 6 bases, J lost 5 bases, and 6 bases stayed unmatched. Germline-derived CDR1 and CDR2 are MNHEY and SVGAGI. CDR3 sequence reads: CASRPSGGTHNEQFF. The CDR3 DNA follows: TGTGCCAGCAGGCCTAGCGGGGGGACCCACAATGAGCAGTTCTTC.

The rearrangement uses TRBV27 and TRBJ2-5; TRBD1 aligns across 9 bases. Germline V gives CDR1 MNHEY, CDR2 SMNVEV (reference sequence). The junction had 5 bases not matched to a gene; V was cut back by 5 bases and J by 4 bases. The CDR3 length is 14 residues. In nucleotides, the CDR3 is TGTGCCAGCAGTAAACAGGGGGCAAGAGAGACCCAGTACTTC. Residues: CASSKQGARETQYF.

The chain has TRBV5-5 and TRBJ2-6; tentatively, D is TRBD1 (6 bases). From germline, CDR1 is SGHKS and CDR2 YYEKEE (reference sequence). The ends were cut back, 1 base at V and 2 bases at J, with 10 bases in the middle. The CDR3 loop spans 16 amino acids. CDR3 nucleotides: TGTGCCAGCAGCTTGCAGGGGCTGGCTGGGGCCAACGTCCTGACTTTC. Translating it yields CASSLQGLAGANVLTF. The variable domain in full, completed from reference TRBV5-5 and TRBJ2-6, reads DAGVTQSPTHLIKTRGQQVTLRCSPISGHKSVSWYQQVLGQGPQFIFQYYEKEERGRGNFPDRFSARQFPNYSSELNVNALLLGDSALYLCASSLQGLAGANVLTFGAGSRLTVL.

The rearrangement links TRBV10-3 to TRBJ2-5; 7 positions agree with TRBD2. V was clipped by 3 bases and J by 0 bases; unmatched bases: 4. Germline V lookup: CDR1 ENHRY, CDR2 SYGVKD. The CDR3 contains 15 residues. In DNA, the CDR3 is TGTGCCATCAGTGACTCGCGGGGGTACCAAGAGACCCAGTACTTC. Residues: CAISDSRGYQETQYF.

This chain connects TRBV6-1 to TRBJ2-1; TRBD2 might be the D (6 bases). In germline, CDR1 is MNHNS, CDR2 SASEGT. Deletions cut 6 bases from V and 1 base from J, with 13 bases between. The CDR3 runs 15 residues. CDR3 sequence reads: CASSRVAESYNEQFF. Written as DNA, the CDR3 is TGTGCCAGCAGCCGAGTAGCGGAATCCTACAATGAGCAGTTCTTC.

The chain links TRBV5-1 to TRBJ2-5, with 9 positions matching TRBD1. The V gene end was trimmed by 0 bases and the J gene end by 1 base; junction bases not matched to a gene: 4. This CDR3 has 16 residues. Germline V CDR1 and CDR2: SGHRS, YFSETQ. CDR3 sequence reads: CASSLGTGAFQETQYF. The CDR3 DNA reads TGCGCCAGCAGCTTGGGGACAGGGGCGTTCCAAGAGACCCAGTACTTC.

V usage is TRBV5-6 and J usage is TRBJ2-5; 8 bases fit TRBD1. J gave up 5 bases and V 4 bases, and 7 bases lay outside the gene matches. Germline V CDR1 and CDR2: SGHDT, YYEEEE. CDR3 size: 14 residues. DNA of the CDR3: TGTGCCAGCAGCCTCGACAGGGGTGGGGAGACCCAGTACTTC. Protein sequence: CASSLDRGGETQYF. The full variable domain, in which reference TRBV5-6 and TRBJ2-5 provide the parts outside the CDR3, is DAGVTQSPTHLIKTRGQQVTLRCSPKSGHDTVSWYQQALGQGPQFIFQYYEEEERQRGNFPDRFSGHQFPNYSSELNVNALLLGDSALYLCASSLDRGGETQYFGPGTRLLVL.

The V gene is TRBV18, the J gene TRBJ2-2; D not resolved. V lost 3 bases to trimming and J lost 4 bases, with 15 bases between them. The CDR3 is 16 residues long. Germline loops: CDR1 KGHSH, CDR2 LQKENI. DNA for the CDR3: TGTGCCAGCTCACCCTCGCTACCTTTGAGCACCGGGGAGCTGTTTTTT. Protein product: CASSPSLPLSTGELFF.